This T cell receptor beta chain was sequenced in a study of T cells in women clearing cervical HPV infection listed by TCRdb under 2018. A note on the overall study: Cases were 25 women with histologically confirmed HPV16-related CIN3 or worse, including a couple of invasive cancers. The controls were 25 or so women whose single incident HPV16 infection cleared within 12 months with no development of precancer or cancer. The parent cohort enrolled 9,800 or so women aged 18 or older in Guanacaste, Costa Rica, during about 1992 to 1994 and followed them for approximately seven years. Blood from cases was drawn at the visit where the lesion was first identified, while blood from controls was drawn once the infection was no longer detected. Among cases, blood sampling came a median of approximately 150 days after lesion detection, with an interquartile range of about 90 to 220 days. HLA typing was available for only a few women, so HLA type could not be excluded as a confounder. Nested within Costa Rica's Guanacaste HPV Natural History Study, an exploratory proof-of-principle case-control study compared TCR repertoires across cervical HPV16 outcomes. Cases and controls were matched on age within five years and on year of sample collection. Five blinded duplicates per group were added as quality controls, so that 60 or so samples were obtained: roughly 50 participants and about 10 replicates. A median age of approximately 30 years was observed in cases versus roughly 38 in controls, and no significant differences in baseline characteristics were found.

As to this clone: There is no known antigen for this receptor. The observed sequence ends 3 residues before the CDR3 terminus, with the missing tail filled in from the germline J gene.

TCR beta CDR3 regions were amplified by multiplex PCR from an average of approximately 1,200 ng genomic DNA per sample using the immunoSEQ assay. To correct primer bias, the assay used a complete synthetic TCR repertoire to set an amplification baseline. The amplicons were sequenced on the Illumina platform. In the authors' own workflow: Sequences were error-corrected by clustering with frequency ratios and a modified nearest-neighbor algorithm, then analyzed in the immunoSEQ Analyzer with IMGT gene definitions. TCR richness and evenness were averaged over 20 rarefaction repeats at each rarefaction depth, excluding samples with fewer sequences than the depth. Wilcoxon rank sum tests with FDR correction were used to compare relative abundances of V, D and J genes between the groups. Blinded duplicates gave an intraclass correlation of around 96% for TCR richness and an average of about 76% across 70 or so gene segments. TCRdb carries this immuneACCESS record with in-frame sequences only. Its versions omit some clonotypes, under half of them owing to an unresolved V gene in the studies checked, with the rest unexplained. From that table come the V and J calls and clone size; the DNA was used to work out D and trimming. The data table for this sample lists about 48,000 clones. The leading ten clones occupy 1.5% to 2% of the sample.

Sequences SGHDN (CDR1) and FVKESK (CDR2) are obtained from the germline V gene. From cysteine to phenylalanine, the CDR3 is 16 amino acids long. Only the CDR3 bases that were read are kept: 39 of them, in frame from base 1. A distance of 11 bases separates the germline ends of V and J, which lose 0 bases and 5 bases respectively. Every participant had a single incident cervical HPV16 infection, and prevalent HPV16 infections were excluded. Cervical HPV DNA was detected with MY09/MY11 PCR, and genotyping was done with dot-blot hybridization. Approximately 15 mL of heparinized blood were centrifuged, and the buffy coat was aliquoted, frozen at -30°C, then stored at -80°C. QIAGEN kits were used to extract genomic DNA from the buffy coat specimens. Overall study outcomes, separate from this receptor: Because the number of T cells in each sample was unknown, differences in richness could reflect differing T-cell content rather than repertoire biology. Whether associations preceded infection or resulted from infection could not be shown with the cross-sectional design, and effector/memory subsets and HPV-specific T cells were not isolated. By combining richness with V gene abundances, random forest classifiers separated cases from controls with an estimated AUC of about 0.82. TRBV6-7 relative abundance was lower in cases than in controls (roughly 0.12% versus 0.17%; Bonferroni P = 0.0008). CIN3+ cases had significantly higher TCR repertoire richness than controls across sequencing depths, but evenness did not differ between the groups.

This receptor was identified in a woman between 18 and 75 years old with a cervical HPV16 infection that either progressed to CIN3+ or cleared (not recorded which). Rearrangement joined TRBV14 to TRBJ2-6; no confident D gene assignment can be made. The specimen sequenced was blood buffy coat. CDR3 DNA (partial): TGTGCCAGCAGCCAAGATCAGGCATTGAGGGCCAACGTC. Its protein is CASSQDQALRANV. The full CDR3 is CASSQDQALRANVLTF.